The following is a T cell receptor (beta chain) sequence with its context. No antigen is known for it. Making the TCR beta cDNA relied on 5'RACE template switching with UMIs. No DNA is given; TCRdb re-called the 5' RACE reads and lists each CDR3 protein once. This listing includes a few hundred thousand distinct CDR3 sequences. This CDR3 is built from 16 residues. The germline V gene encodes CDR1 MNHGY and CDR2 SVAAGI. These data originate in a study of T cells expressing NK-cell markers. Study outcomes and limitations: Topping the CD3+CD56-NKG2C+ fraction as well were these clonotypes, in a handful of donors.

The chain has TRBV6-9 and TRBJ1-1. Sequenced sample: blood T cells: a sorted CD56 or NKG2C T cell subset, CD4+ or CD8+ T cells, or bulk PBMC T cells (not recorded which). The clonotype originates from a woman aged 50 to 60 in good health. CDR3 loop: CASSYSGPEMNTEAFF.